This paragraph reports one T cell receptor beta chain. Here immunoSEQ multiplex PCR was the method, and the copy in TCRdb shows in-frame clones only, minus some. The sample yields around 120,000 clones, roughly 86% seen once. These data come from a study of PD-1 blockade in mismatch repair-deficient tumors. Trimming cost V 4 bases and J 4 bases, with 11 bases left between them. The germline V gene has CDR1 SGHDT and CDR2 YYEEEE. The CDR3 totals 13 residues. The sequencing here drew on peripheral blood, taken roughly 67 weeks after starting pembrolizumab. The chain uses TRBV5-6 and TRBJ1-2, with no clear D. This clonotype was obtained from an adult with mismatch repair-deficient cancer. As DNA, the CDR3 is TGTGCCAGCAGCATCGCAGGACCCTATGGCTACACCTTC. Its protein is CASSIAGPYGYTF.